This TCR beta chain was observed in a study of beta chain features in type 1 diabetes. Study-level points and caveats: There was a moderate but significant shortening of TCRB CDR3s in all four CD4+ subsets of Type 1 diabetes patients.

The ends were cut back, 4 bases at V and 3 bases at J, with 24 bases in the middle. The germline V gene encodes CDR1 SQVTM and CDR2 ANQGSEA. The CDR3 runs to 17 residues. In its sample, this clone was seen a few times. Its target is unknown. Expressed TCRB transcripts were sequenced, since all the RNA that had been isolated was reverse transcribed. Some clones are missing from TCRdb's copy, which holds only in-frame ones; the method was immunoSEQ multiplex PCR. Seen here are under 300,000 clones, around 22% observed once, and the top ten hold around 0.013%. The clonotype comes from a woman under 40 with type 1 diabetes. The sequenced sample was naive CD4+ T cells from blood. The chain uses TRBV29-1 and TRBJ1-1; D is undetermined. DNA of the CDR3: TGCAGCGTTGCGATGGGTCCCGGGGAGCTGGTTGACACTGAAGCTTTCTTT. Translating it yields CSVAMGPGELVDTEAFF.